This T cell receptor beta chain was retrieved from a study of OX40 agonist ivuxolimab in advanced cancers. Germline CDR1 KGHSH, CDR2 LQKENI. CDR3 length: 15 residues. V shed 0 bases and J shed 1 base, with 9 bases lying between them. The table came from immunoSEQ multiplex PCR; TCRdb's copy has only in-frame clones and leaves some out. Of tens of thousands of clones listed, approximately 94% are singletons. This chain uses TRBV18 with TRBJ2-5; D unresolved. This receptor was identified in an adult with an advanced solid tumor such as melanoma, head and neck, liver or kidney cancer. The specimen comprised CD4+ or CD8+ T cells sorted from blood, sampled in a trial of the OX40 agonist ivuxolimab. The CDR3 DNA reads as TGTGCCAGCTCACCACCCTACGATCCCCAAGAGACCCAGTACTTC. It translates to CASSPPYDPQETQYF.